These T cell receptor beta chains were read from a single sample in a study of cytotoxic CD8 clonotypes in ibrutinib-treated CLL. Sequencing used immunoSEQ multiplex PCR; TCRdb keeps in-frame clones, though not all of them. The sample lists approximately 57,000 clones; 56% were seen once. This sample comprised PBMCs, obtained after 24 months of ibrutinib treatment. The receptors come from a human donor with chronic lymphocytic leukemia. The CDR3 runs from the conserved cysteine through the conserved F or W. Fields, in order: V gene, CDR3 length, clone size, CDR3 protein. The size of a clone is reported for some rows only, either as once, few or many, or as a class for expanded clones.

TRBV29-1 | 13 | . | CSAPGQGLNGYTF
TRBV5-1 | 15 | . | CASSFTGGDFYEQYF
TRBV5-1 | 14 | . | CASSFSRGGEKLFF
TRBV4-1 | 15 | many | CASSQVAGGLDTQYF
TRBV19 | 15 | . | CASSSGQGGTGELFF
TRBV11-2 | 15 | . | CASSVQWDSNNEQFF
TRBV27 | 13 | . | CASSLRLNYEQYF
TRBV5-4 | 11 | few | CAGGDGYGYTF
TRBV18 | 13 | few | CASSPQAQTEAFF
TRBV2 | 14 | few | CASSPTGFNEKLFF
TRBV6-5 | 15 | . | CASSKWEGSNQPQHF
TRBV2 | 14 | . | CATTAIGGVEKLFF
TRBV15 | 16 | . | CATSRGPAGSYNEQFF
TRBV21-1 | 18 | many | CASSKNRVCSGRLETQYF
TRBV6-6 | 15 | . | CASTRSGGATDTQYF
TRBV19 | 14 | . | CASSIGNMNTEAFF
TRBV19 | 15 | . | CASSIGPAHTDTQYF
TRBV4-2 | 16 | . | CASSQARTGTTGELFF
TRBV10-3 | 12 | once | CASSISNQPQHF
TRBV10-3 | 17 | . | CAISESISGVSTDTQYF
TRBV9 | 14 | . | CASSATGDGDTQYF
TRBV7-8 | 14 | . | CASSLAGGREGYTF
TRBV2 | 12 | . | CASGRASNTIYF
TRBV6-5 | 14 | few | CASRGGGGNQPQHF
TRBV7-9 | 14 | medium-sized | CASSSDRSNQPQHF
TRBV7-6 | 15 | few | CASSSSGGVYNEQFF
TRBV5-4 | 13 | . | CASTRTGSGEAFF
TRBV7-2 | 13 | . | CASSFPRGYEQYF
TRBV7-3 | 15 | . | CASNQGKQGNSPLHF
TRBV5-1 | 17 | . | CASSPRGPSLVGNTIYF
TRBV18 | 16 | . | CASSPYLAGGQETQYF